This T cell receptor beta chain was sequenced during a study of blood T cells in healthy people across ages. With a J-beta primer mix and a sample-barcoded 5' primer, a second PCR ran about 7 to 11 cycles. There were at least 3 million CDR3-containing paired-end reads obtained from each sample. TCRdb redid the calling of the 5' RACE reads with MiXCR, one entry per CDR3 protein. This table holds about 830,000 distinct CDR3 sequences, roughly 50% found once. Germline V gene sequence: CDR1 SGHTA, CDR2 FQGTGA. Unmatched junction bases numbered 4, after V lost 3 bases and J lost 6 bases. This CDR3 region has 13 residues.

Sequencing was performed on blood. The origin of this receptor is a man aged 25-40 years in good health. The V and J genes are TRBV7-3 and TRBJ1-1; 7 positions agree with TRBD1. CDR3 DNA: TGTGCCAGCAGCTTCTCCGGGACAGCTGAAGCTTTCTTT. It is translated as CASSFSGTAEAFF.